These T cell receptor beta chains were read from a single sample in a study of blood T cell repertoires in COVID-19. This table comes from immunoSEQ multiplex PCR, and its TCRdb copy is limited to in-frame clones, with some not included. The sample shows roughly 380,000 clones, around 87% of them seen only once. Sequenced input: PBMCs or T cells enriched from blood (not recorded which). The source of these receptors is a man aged 25-45 years who had recovered from COVID-19. Both conserved end residues are part of each CDR3. D genes are given only for firm matches. Some rows have no size entry. The others give once, few or many, or a class for an expanded clone.

>TRBJ1-1|TRBV30|.|.
CAWRDIPNTEAFF
TGTGCCTGGAGGGACATTCCGAACACTGAAGCTTTCTTT
>TRBJ2-1|TRBV5-4|TRBD2|.
CASSLIPTSGYNEQFF
TGTGCCAGCAGCTTGATCCCAACTAGCGGTTACAATGAGCAGTTCTTC
>TRBJ1-5|TRBV7-9|.|once
CASSNGAQPQHF
TGTGCCAGCAGCAATGGAGCTCAGCCCCAGCATTTT
>TRBJ1-3|TRBV11-2|.|.
CASSFSSAGNTIYF
TGTGCCAGCAGCTTTAGTTCGGCTGGAAACACCATATATTTT
>TRBJ1-1|TRBV27|.|.
CASSSSGAGNTEAFF
TGTGCCAGCAGTTCTTCAGGGGCGGGGAACACTGAAGCTTTCTTT
>TRBJ1-2|TRBV4-1|.|.
CASSQETDYGYTF
TGCGCCAGCAGCCAAGAGACAGACTATGGCTACACCTTC
>TRBJ1-1|TRBV12-5|.|.
CASGIGQWYTEAFF
TGTGCTAGTGGTATAGGACAGTGGTACACTGAAGCTTTCTTT
>TRBJ2-4|TRBV19|.|.
CASMTQGGNIQYF
TGTGCCAGCATGACCCAGGGCGGCAACATTCAGTACTTC
>TRBJ1-6|TRBV6-2/TRBV6-3|.|.
CASSFTTANSPLHF
TGTGCCAGCAGTTTTACGACAGCAAATTCACCCCTCCACTTT
>TRBJ1-2|TRBV11-2|TRBD1|.
CASSLDRDRIYGYTF
TGTGCCAGCAGCTTAGATCGGGACAGGATCTATGGCTACACCTTC
>TRBJ1-6|TRBV18|.|.
CASSPRRVNSPLHF
TGTGCCAGCTCACCACGGAGGGTGAATTCACCCCTCCACTTT
>TRBJ1-4|TRBV7-8|.|.
CASSAPHNNEKLFF
TGTGCCAGCAGCGCTCCTCACAATAATGAAAAACTGTTTTTT
>TRBJ2-5|TRBV28|.|.
CASSSNRELEETQYF
TGTGCCAGCAGTTCAAACAGGGAGTTAGAAGAGACCCAGTACTTC
>TRBJ2-3|TRBV4-3|.|once
CASSQVGGTTDTQYF
TGCGCCAGCAGCCAAGTGGGGGGAACCACAGATACGCAGTATTTT
>TRBJ1-6|TRBV29-1|TRBD1|.
CSRFNRGLGSYNSPLHF
TGCAGCCGTTTTAACAGGGGCCTGGGCTCCTATAATTCACCCCTCCACTTT
>TRBJ2-1|TRBV2|TRBD2|once
CASRTGGLAYNEQFF
TGTGCCAGCAGAACTGGGGGACTAGCGTACAATGAGCAGTTCTTC
>TRBJ1-6|TRBV25-1|TRBD1|.
CASSDPRGQGNSPLHF
TGTGCCAGCAGTGATCCACGGGGACAGGGAAATTCACCCCTCCACTTT
>TRBJ2-7|TRBV19|.|.
CASSISPGELSYEQYF
TGTGCCAGTAGTATTTCCCCAGGGGAACTATCCTACGAGCAGTACTTC
>TRBJ2-4|TRBV6-5|TRBD1|.
CASRDRGSYIQYF
TGTGCCAGCAGGGACAGGGGGTCTTACATTCAGTACTTC
>TRBJ1-5|TRBV12-5|.|.
CASGLSPLGGRQPQHF
TGTGCTAGTGGTTTGTCCCCCCTCGGGGGAAGACAGCCCCAGCATTTT
>TRBJ2-3|TRBV7-8|.|.
CASSLGVNLRSDTQYF
TGTGCCAGCAGCTTAGGGGTGAACCTGAGGTCAGATACGCAGTATTTT
>TRBJ2-2|TRBV10-1|TRBD2|.
CASSSTSGAGELFF
TGCGCCAGCAGCTCGACTAGCGGGGCCGGGGAGCTGTTTTTT
>TRBJ2-2|TRBV4-1|.|.
CASSLHFRQGRDGELFF
TGCGCCAGCAGCCTTCACTTTCGGCAGGGGAGGGACGGGGAGCTGTTTTTT
>TRBJ2-5|TRBV27|TRBD2|.
CASSSLASGQETQYF
TGTGCCAGCAGTTCCCTAGCTAGCGGCCAAGAGACCCAGTACTTC
>TRBJ2-1|TRBV7-8|TRBD1|.
CASSSRDRGRERLFF
TGTGCCAGCAGCTCACGGGACAGGGGGCGCGAAAGGCTGTTCTTC
>TRBJ2-3|TRBV10-2|.|.
CASNLIAVGTDTQYF
TGCGCCAGCAACCTAATAGCGGTTGGGACAGATACGCAGTATTTT
>TRBJ1-5|TRBV2|.|.
CASSERGVNQPQHF
TGTGCCAGCAGTGAACGGGGGGTAAATCAGCCCCAGCATTTT
>TRBJ1-2|TRBV4-2|.|once
CASSQDGPDYGGYTF
TGTGCCAGCAGCCAAGATGGGCCGGACTACGGAGGCTACACCTTC
>TRBJ1-2|TRBV7-9|.|.
CASSLSMDYGYTF
TGTGCCAGCAGCCTTAGTATGGACTATGGCTACACCTTC
>TRBJ2-2|TRBV4-3|TRBD2|.
CASSQGLAGITGELFF
TGCGCCAGCAGCCAAGGACTAGCGGGGATAACCGGGGAGCTGTTTTTT
>TRBJ1-5|TRBV30|.|.
CAWSVKGKGNQPQHF
TGTGCCTGGAGTGTAAAAGGGAAGGGGAATCAGCCCCAGCATTTT
>TRBJ2-7|TRBV9|TRBD2|once
CASSDGTSGAYEQYF
TGTGCCAGCAGCGATGGGACTAGCGGAGCCTACGAGCAGTACTTC
>TRBJ1-2|TRBV12-3/TRBV12-4|.|few
CASSPQGPRGYTF
TGTGCCAGCAGCCCACAGGGCCCAAGGGGCTACACCTTC
>TRBJ1-3|TRBV9|TRBD1|.
CASSLRDRISGNTIYF
TGTGCCAGCAGCCTCCGGGACAGGATTTCTGGAAACACCATATATTTT
>TRBJ2-1|TRBV19|.|.
CASSIGAYTSYNEQFF
TGTGCCAGTAGTATAGGAGCTTATACTTCCTACAATGAGCAGTTCTTC
>TRBJ2-3|TRBV19|.|.
CASSIQRTDTQYF
TGTGCCAGTAGTATACAGCGTACAGATACGCAGTATTTT
>TRBJ2-5|TRBV2|.|.
CASSLGTLEKTQYF
TGTGCCAGCAGTTTAGGGACTTTAGAAAAGACCCAGTACTTC
>TRBJ1-3|TRBV11-2|.|.
CASSKGGGVANTIYF
TGTGCCAGCAGCAAGGGGGGGGGCGTCGCAAACACCATATATTTT
>TRBJ2-7|TRBV18|TRBD1|few
CASSTSGGEQYF
TGTGCCAGCTCAACTTCAGGGGGCGAGCAGTACTTC
>TRBJ1-5|TRBV7-9|.|.
CASSWGGQPQHF
TGTGCCAGCAGCTGGGGAGGGCAGCCCCAGCATTTT
>TRBJ1-3|TRBV7-9|.|.
CASSLRGGNTIYF
TGTGCCAGCAGCTTACGGGGTGGAAACACCATATATTTT
>TRBJ1-5|TRBV19|.|.
CASSIQGGQPQHF
TGTGCCAGTAGTATACAGGGAGGTCAGCCCCAGCATTTT
>TRBJ2-2|TRBV6-5|TRBD2|once
CASSYIAGGELFF
TGTGCCAGCAGTTACATAGCGGGCGGGGAGCTGTTTTTT